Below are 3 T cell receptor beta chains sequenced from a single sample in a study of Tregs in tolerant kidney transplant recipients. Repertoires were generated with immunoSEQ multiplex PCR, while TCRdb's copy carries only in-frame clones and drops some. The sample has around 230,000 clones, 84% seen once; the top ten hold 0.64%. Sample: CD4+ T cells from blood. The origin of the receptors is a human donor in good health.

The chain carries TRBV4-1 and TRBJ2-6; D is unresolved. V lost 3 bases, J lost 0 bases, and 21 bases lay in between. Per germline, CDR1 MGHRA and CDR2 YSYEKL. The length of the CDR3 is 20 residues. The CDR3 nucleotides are TGCGCCAGCAGCCATCTGATGGTGCCAGTCCCGGGCTCTGGGGCCAACGTCCTGACTTTC. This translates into CASSHLMVPVPGSGANVLTF.

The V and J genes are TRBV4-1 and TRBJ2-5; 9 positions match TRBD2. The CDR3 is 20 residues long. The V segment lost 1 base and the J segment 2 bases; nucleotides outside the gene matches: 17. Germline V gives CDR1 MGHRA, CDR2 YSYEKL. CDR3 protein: CASSQVYSLVSGGLQETQYF. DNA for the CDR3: TGCGCCAGCAGCCAAGTGTACTCCCTGGTTAGCGGGGGACTTCAAGAGACCCAGTACTTC.

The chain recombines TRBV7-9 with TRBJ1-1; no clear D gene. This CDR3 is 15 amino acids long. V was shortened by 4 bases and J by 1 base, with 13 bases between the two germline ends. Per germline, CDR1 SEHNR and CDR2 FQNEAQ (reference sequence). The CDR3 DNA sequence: TGTGCCAGCAGCTCCGGAGGGCGAGGGAACACTGAAGCTTTCTTT. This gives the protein CASSSGGRGNTEAFF.